This TCR beta chain was documented in a study of Graves' ophthalmopathy and Graves' hyperthyroidism. Study conclusions and caveats: In blood appeared most of the expanded thyroid clonotypes whose frequency exceeded 0.001.

A few counts support this clonotype. Its antigen is as yet unknown. Trimming cost V 6 bases and J 5 bases, with 19 bases left between them. Germline values: CDR1 SGHTA, CDR2 FQGTGA. This CDR3 contains 15 residues. Using RNA transcripts, the TCR beta CDR3 regions were amplified. First-round RT-PCR used HTBI primers; second-round multiplex PCR followed. TCRdb re-analysed the multiplex PCR reads in MiXCR, keeping a single row per CDR3 protein. The data hold more than 1,000,000 distinct CDR3 sequences, with less than 45% observed a single time. The study excluded patients with other autoimmune diseases, uncontrolled infections, pregnancy or lactation. Each diagnosis was determined on the basis of clinical symptoms, serum thyroxine, TRAb, thyroid ultrasound and orbital computed tomography.

The chain employs TRBV7-3 and TRBJ2-5; D perhaps matches TRBD2 (5 bases). The sequence derives from an adult man with Graves' hyperthyroidism. Sequencing was performed on peripheral blood or thyroid tissue (not recorded which). The CDR3 region is CASSYRTRVGETQYF. In nucleotides, the CDR3 is TGTGCCAGCAGTTACCGGACGCGGGTGGGGGAGACCCAGTACTTC. Full variable domain (rest looked up from reference TRBV7-3 and TRBJ2-5): GAGVSQTPSNKVTEKGKYVELRCDPISGHTALYWYRQSLGQGPEFLIYFQGTGAADDSGLPNDRFFAVRPEGSVSTLKIQRTERGDSAVYLCASSYRTRVGETQYFGPGTRLLVL.